The 15 T cell receptor beta chains below come from one sample, sequenced in a study of vaccination effects on CD4 cells after COVID-19. These TCRs are of unknown antigen specificity. Sequenced by immunoSEQ multiplex PCR; TCRdb stores in-frame clones only, minus some. Among about 64,000 clones listed, around 82% were seen once. Expansion with viral peptide pools was applied to antigen-specific CD4+ T cells by the ViraFEST assay prior to sequencing. After less than 11 days in culture, the CD4+ T cells were isolated. Vaccine administered to participants consisted of two doses of either BNT162b2 or mRNA-1273. The specimen comprised CD4+ T cells from PBMCs cultured with HCoV-OC43 spike peptides, sampled after COVID-19 vaccination. Specified subset: HCoV-OC43 spike overlapping peptide pool stimulation. These receptors were collected from a human donor who received a COVID-19 vaccine.

This chain uses TRBV6-5 with TRBJ2-3, with 10 bases identical to TRBD2. CDR3 length equals 15 residues. V trimming: 6 bases; J trimming: 2 bases; junction bases outside the gene matches: 5. The germline V gene encodes CDR1 MNHEY and CDR2 SVGAGI. The CDR3: CASRRTSGNTDTQYF. In DNA, the CDR3 is TGTGCCAGCAGACGTACTAGCGGGAACACAGATACGCAGTATTTT.

This rearrangement joins TRBV12-3 or TRBV12-4 to TRBJ1-1; D ambiguous. The CDR3 is 13 residues long. Trimming removed 2 bases from V and 1 base from J, with 5 bases in between. CDR3 DNA sequence: TGTGCCAGCAGTTTAACCCGGAACACTGAAGCTTTCTTT. This sequence encodes CASSLTRNTEAFF.

The J gene is TRBJ1-3, the V gene TRBV5-4, with D uncertain. With 4 bases removed from V and 0 bases from J, the gap between germline ends came to 11 bases. The germline V gene encodes CDR1 SGHNT and CDR2 YYREEE (reference sequence). CDR3 size: 15 residues. As DNA, the CDR3 is TGTGCCAGCAGCCACAAGGCTACCTCTGGAAACACCATATATTTT. This sequence encodes CASSHKATSGNTIYF.

This chain links TRBV11-1 with TRBJ1-2, with unresolved D. The CDR3 is 13 amino acids. Germline CDR1 SGHAT, CDR2 FQDESV (reference sequence). The V end lost 1 base, the J end lost 2 bases, and 5 bases lay between the germline ends. CDR3 loop: CASSLVGNYGYTF. DNA for the CDR3: TGTGCCAGCAGCTTAGTAGGCAACTATGGCTACACCTTC.

The genes are TRBV7-3 and TRBJ1-2; D is unclear. This CDR3 region has 12 residues. Germline loops: CDR1 SGHTA, CDR2 FQGTGA. The V end lost 3 bases, the J end lost 7 bases, and 9 bases lay between the germline ends. The CDR3 coding sequence is TGTGCCAGCAGCTTGCCCCCGGGTGGCTACACCTTC. Protein: CASSLPPGGYTF. Variable domain in full (rest from reference TRBV7-3 and TRBJ1-2): GAGVSQTPSNKVTEKGKYVELRCDPISGHTALYWYRQSLGQGPEFLIYFQGTGAADDSGLPNDRFFAVRPEGSVSTLKIQRTERGDSAVYLCASSLPPGGYTFGSGTRLTVV.

This sequence joins TRBV5-1 and TRBJ1-1; D is possibly TRBD1 (5 bases). Germline assignment: CDR1 SGHRS and CDR2 YFSETQ. The CDR3 contains 13 residues. V gave up 5 bases and J gave up 2 bases, with 10 bases separating them. The CDR3 loop reads CASRQGINTEAFF. For the CDR3, the DNA is TGCGCCAGCAGGCAGGGAATTAACACTGAAGCTTTCTTT.

In its sample, this clone was seen once. The chain links TRBV2 to TRBJ1-1; the match to TRBD1 covers 7 bases. This CDR3 comprises 12 residues. Unmatched junction bases numbered 5, after V lost 6 bases and J lost 7 bases. The V gene's germline CDR1 is SNHLY and CDR2 FYNNEI. This CDR3 reads CASRVTGVEAFF. The DNA for the CDR3 is TGTGCCAGCAGGGTAACAGGGGTTGAAGCTTTCTTT. Looking up the rest from reference TRBV2 and TRBJ1-1 gives the full variable domain: EPEVTQTPSHQVTQMGQEVILRCVPISNHLYFYWYRQILGQKVEFLVSFYNNEISEKSEIFDDQFSVERPDGSNFTLKIRSTKLEDSAMYFCASRVTGVEAFFGQGTRLTVV.

Details on this clone: The sample contains more than one DNA sequence encoding this CDR3. This sequence joins TRBV7-2 and TRBJ2-1; 7 bases line up with TRBD1. The CDR3 contains 15 residues. The junction had 0 bases not matched to a gene; V was cut back by 1 base and J by 0 bases. CDR1 and CDR2 (germline): SGHTA, FQGNSA. Here the CDR3 reads CASSLDRGSYNEQFF. The CDR3 DNA follows: TGTGCCAGCAGCTTAGACAGGGGCTCCTACAATGAGCAGTTCTTC.

The chain has TRBV3-1 (or the pseudogene TRBV3-2) and TRBJ1-4; D is unresolved. Trimming cost V 5 bases and J 7 bases, with 14 bases left between them. Looked up from germline, CDR1 is LGHDT and CDR2 is YNNKEL (reference sequence). This CDR3 region has 14 residues. The CDR3 bases are TGTGCCAGCAGCTCGGACGGGCGAGGTGAAAAACTGTTTTTT. The encoded protein is CASSSDGRGEKLFF.

This clone was seen a few times. A read error may produce the germline difference seen at one junction end. The chain employs TRBV2 and TRBJ1-4; 10 bases fit TRBD1. This CDR3 comprises 9 residues. Germline-derived CDR1 and CDR2 are SNHLY and FYNNEI. The CDR3 DNA reads TGTGCCATCCGGGACAGGGGCATTTTT. Translation: CAIRDRGIF.

The chain links TRBV7-2 to TRBJ2-3; D possibly matches TRBD1 or TRBD2 (6 bases each). V lost 8 bases, J lost 2 bases, and 17 bases lay in between. The germline CDR1 and CDR2 sequences are SGHTA and FQGNSA. The CDR3 is 15 residues long. The CDR3 protein is CASRPQGLLTDTQYF. Here the CDR3 DNA reads TGTGCCAGCCGCCCACAGGGACTGCTCACAGATACGCAGTATTTT.

This rearrangement joins TRBV10-1 to TRBJ2-1; the D gene is possibly TRBD1 (5 bases). Germline V gene data show CDR1 as WNHNN and CDR2 as SYGVQD (reference sequence). CDR3 length equals 15 residues. V was clipped by 3 bases and J by 4 bases, with 13 bases between them. CDR3 sequence: CASSDPSRGYNEQFF. In nucleotides, the CDR3 is TGCGCCAGCAGTGACCCAAGTAGGGGTTACAATGAGCAGTTCTTC.

This sequence joins TRBV19 and TRBJ1-1; 7 nucleotides align to TRBD1. V gave up 6 bases and J gave up 4 bases; unmatched junction bases: 5. There are 13 residues in the CDR3. The germline V gene encodes CDR1 LNHDA and CDR2 SQIVND (reference sequence). CDR3 amino acids: CASRQQGSTEAFF. In nucleotides, the CDR3 is TGTGCCAGTAGGCAACAGGGGTCCACTGAAGCTTTCTTT.

V and J are TRBV20-1 and TRBJ2-1; D unresolved. This CDR3 comprises 13 residues. Germline CDR1 DFQATT, CDR2 SNEGSKA (reference sequence). Trimming took 3 bases from V and 4 from J, leaving 10 bases between them. CDR3 sequence: CSASTTAYNEQFF. The CDR3 DNA reads TGCAGTGCTAGTACCACAGCTTACAATGAGCAGTTCTTC.

The chain links TRBV12-3 or TRBV12-4 to TRBJ2-2; D gene unclear. V lost 6 bases and J 8 bases, leaving 10 bases between the germline ends. The CDR3 runs 12 residues. CDR3 bases: TGTGCCAGCAGAACCAACCTGGGGGAGCTGTTTTTT. This gives the protein CASRTNLGELFF.